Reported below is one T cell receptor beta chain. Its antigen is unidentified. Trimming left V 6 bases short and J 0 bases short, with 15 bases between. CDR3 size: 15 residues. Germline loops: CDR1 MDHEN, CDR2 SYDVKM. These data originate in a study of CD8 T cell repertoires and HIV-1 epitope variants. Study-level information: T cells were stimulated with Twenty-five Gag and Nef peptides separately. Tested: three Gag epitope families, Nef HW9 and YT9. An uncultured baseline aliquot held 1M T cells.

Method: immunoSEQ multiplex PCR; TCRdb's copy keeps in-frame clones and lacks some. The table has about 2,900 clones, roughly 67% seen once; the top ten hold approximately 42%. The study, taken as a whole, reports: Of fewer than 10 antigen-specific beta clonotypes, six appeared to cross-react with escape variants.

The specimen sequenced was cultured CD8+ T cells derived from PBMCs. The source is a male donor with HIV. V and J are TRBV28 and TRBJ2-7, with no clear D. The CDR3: CASSSPLTVSYEQYF. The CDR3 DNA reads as TGTGCCAGCAGCTCCCCCCTGACTGTCTCCTACGAGCAGTACTTC.